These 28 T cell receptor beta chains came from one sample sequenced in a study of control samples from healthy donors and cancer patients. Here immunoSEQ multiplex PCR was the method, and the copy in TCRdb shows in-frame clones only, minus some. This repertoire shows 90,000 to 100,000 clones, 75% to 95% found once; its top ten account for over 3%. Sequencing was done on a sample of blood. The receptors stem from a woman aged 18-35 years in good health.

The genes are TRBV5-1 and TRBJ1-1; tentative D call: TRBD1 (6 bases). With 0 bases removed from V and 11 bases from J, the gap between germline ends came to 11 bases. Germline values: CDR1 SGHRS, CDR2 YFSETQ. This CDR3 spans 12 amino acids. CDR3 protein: CASSLVGGDAFF. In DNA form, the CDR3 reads TGCGCCAGCAGCTTGGTAGGGGGAGACGCTTTCTTT.

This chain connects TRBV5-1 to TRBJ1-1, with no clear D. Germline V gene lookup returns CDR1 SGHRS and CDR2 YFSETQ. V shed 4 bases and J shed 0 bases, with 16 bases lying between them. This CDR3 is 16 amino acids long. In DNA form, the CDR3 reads TGCGCCAGCAGCCCTTACTCCGGCCTCATGAACACTGAAGCTTTCTTT. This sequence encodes CASSPYSGLMNTEAFF.

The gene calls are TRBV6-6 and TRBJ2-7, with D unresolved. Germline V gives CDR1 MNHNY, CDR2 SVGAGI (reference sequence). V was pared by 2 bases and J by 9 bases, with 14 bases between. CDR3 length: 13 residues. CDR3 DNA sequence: TGTGCCAGCAGTTACGACACGGACGGGCCGCAGTACTTC. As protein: CASSYDTDGPQYF.

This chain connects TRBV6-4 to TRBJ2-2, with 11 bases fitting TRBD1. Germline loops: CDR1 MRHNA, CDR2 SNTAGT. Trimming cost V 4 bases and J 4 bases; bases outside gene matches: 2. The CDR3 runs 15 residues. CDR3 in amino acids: CASSGTGGSTGELFF. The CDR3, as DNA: TGTGCCAGCAGTGGGACAGGGGGCAGCACCGGGGAGCTGTTTTTT.

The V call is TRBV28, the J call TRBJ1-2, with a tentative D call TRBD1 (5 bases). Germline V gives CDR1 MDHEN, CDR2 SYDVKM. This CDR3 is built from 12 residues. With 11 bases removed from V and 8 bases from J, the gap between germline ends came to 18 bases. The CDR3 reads CAGASGSRGYTF. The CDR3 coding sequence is TGTGCCGGCGCTTCAGGGAGTCGGGGCTACACCTTC.

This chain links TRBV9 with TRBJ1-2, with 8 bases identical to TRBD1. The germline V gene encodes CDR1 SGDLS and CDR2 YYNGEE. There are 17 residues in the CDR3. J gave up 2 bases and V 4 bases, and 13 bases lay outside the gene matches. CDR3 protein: CASSMSGTGYLNYGYTF. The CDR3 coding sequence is TGTGCCAGCAGCATGTCCGGGACAGGCTATCTCAACTATGGCTACACCTTC.

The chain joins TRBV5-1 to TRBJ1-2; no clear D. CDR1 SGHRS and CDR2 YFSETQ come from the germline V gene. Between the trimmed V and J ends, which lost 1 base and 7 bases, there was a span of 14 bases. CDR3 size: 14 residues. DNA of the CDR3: TGCGCCAGCAGCTTGATCGGGTACGAGGGTGGCTACACCTTC. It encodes CASSLIGYEGGYTF.

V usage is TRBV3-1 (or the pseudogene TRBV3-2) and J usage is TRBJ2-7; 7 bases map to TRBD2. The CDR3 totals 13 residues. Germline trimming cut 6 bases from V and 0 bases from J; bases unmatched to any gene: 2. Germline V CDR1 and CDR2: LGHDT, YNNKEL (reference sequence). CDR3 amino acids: CASSRTSSYEQYF. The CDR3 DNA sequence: TGTGCCAGCAGTCGGACTAGCTCCTACGAGCAGTACTTC.

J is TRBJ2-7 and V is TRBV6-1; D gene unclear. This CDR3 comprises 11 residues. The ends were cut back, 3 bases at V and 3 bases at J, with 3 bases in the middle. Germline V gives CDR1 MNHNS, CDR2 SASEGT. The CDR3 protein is CASSEDYEQYF. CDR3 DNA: TGTGCCAGCAGTGAGGACTACGAGCAGTACTTC.

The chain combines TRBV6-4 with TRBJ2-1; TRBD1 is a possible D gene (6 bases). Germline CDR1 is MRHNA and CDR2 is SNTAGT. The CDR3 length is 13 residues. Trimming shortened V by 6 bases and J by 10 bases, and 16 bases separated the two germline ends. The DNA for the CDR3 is TGTGCCAGCAGCACCCTGAGGGGGAACGAGCAGTTCTTC. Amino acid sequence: CASSTLRGNEQFF.

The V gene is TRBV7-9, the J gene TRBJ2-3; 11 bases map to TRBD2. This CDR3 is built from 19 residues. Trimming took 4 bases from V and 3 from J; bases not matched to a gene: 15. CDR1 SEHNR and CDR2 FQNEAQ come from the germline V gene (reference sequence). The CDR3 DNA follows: TGTGCCAGCAGCTCTCCTTTGGACGATAGCGGGGGGGAAACAGATACGCAGTATTTT. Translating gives CASSSPLDDSGGETDTQYF.

CDR3 region: CATSDPGNTDLLSYEQYF. CDR3 sequence (DNA): TGTGCCACCAGTGACCCCGGTAATACGGACCTTCTCTCCTACGAGCAGTACTTC. This rearrangement joins TRBV24-1 to TRBJ2-7; no clear D gene. The CDR3 is made up of 18 amino acids. The V and J ends lost 4 bases and 0 bases respectively, with 21 bases between them. The germline V gene encodes CDR1 KGHDR and CDR2 SFDVKD.

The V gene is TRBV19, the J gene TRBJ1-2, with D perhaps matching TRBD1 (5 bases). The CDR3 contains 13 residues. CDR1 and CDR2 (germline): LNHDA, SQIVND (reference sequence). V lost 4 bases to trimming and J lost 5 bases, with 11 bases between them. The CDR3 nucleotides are TGTGCCAGTAGTACAGGGATTTGGTATGGCTACACCTTC. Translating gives CASSTGIWYGYTF.

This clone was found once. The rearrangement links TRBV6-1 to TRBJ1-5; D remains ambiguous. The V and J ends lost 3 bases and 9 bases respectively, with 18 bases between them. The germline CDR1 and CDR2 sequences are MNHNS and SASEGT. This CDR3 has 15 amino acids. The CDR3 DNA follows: TGTGCCAGCAGTGATTTTGGGCGAACTCTCTCGCCCCAGCATTTT. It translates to CASSDFGRTLSPQHF.

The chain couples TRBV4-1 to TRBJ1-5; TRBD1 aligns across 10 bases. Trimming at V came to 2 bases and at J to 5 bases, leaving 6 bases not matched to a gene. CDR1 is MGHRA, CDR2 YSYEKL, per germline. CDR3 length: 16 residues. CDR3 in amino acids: CASSQWTGGKDQPQHF. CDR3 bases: TGCGCCAGCAGCCAATGGACAGGGGGTAAGGATCAGCCCCAGCATTTT.

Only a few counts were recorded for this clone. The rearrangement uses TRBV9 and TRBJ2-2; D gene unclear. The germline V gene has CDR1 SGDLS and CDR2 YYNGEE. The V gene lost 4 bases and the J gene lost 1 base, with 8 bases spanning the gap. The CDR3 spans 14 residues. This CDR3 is CASSSPQNTGELFF. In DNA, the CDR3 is TGTGCCAGCAGCTCCCCTCAGAACACCGGGGAGCTGTTTTTT. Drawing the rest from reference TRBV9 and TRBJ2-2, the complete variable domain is DSGVTQTPKHLITATGQRVTLRCSPRSGDLSVYWYQQSLDQGLQFLIQYYNGEERAKGNILERFSAQQFPDLHSELNLSSLELGDSALYFCASSSPQNTGELFFGEGSRLTVL.

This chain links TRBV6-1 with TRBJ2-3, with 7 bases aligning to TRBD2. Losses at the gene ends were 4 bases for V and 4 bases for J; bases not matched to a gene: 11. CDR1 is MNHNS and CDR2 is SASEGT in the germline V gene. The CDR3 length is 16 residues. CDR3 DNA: TGTGCCAGCAGTGTTGTTAGCGGGTTCTCCGCAGATACGCAGTATTTT. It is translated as CASSVVSGFSADTQYF.

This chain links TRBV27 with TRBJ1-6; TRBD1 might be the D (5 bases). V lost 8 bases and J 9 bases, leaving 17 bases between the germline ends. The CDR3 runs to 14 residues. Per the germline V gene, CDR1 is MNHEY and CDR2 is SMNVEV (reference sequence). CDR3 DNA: TGTGCCAGCGGCTTCGGGACCGCATCTTCACCCCTCCACTTT. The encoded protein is CASGFGTASSPLHF.

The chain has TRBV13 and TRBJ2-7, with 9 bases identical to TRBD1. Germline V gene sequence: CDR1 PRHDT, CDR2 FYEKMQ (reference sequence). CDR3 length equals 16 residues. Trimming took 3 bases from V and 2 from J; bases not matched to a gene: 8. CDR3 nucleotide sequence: TGTGCCAGCAGCTTTTGGGGACAGGGCGACCCCTACGAGCAGTACTTC. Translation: CASSFWGQGDPYEQYF.

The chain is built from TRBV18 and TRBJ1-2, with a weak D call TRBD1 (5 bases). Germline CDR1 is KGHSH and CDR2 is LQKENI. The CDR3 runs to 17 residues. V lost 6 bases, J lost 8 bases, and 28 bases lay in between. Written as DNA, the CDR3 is TGTGCCAGCTCCCCAGTAAGGGTAGGGGCCGCGGGTTACGGCTACACCTTC. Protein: CASSPVRVGAAGYGYTF.

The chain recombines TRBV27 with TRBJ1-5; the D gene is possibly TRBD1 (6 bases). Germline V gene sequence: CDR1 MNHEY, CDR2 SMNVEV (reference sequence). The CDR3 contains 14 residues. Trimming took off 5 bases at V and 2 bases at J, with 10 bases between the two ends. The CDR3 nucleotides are TGTGCCAGCAGTGCGAACAGGGGCAATCAGCCCCAGCATTTT. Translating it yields CASSANRGNQPQHF.

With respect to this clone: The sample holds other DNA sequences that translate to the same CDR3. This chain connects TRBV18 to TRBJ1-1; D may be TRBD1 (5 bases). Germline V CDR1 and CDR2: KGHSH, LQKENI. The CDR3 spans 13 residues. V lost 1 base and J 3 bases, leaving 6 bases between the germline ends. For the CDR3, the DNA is TGTGCCAGCTCACCACAGGGACACACTGAAGCTTTCTTT. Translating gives CASSPQGHTEAFF.

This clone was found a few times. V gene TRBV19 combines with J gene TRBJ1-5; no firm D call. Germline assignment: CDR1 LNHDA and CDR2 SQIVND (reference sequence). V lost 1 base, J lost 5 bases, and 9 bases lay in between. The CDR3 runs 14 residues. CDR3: CASSIGTRDQPQHF. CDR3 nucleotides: TGTGCCAGTAGTATAGGAACGCGGGATCAGCCCCAGCATTTT. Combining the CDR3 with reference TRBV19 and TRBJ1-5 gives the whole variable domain DGGITQSPKYLFRKEGQNVTLSCEQNLNHDAMYWYRQDPGQGLRLIYYSQIVNDFQKGDIAEGYSVSREKKESFPLTVTSAQKNPTAFYLCASSIGTRDQPQHFGDGTRLSIL.

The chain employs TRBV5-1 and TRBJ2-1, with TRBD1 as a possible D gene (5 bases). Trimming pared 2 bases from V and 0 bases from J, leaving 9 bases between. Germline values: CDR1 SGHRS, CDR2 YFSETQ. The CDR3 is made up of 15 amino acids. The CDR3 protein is CASSLSGSSYNEQFF. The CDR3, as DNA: TGCGCCAGCAGCTTATCAGGGTCCTCCTACAATGAGCAGTTCTTC.

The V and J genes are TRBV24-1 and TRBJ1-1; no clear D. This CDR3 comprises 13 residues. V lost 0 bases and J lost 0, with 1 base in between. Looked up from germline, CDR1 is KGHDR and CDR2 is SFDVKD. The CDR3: CATSDLLNTEAFF. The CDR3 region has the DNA TGTGCCACCAGTGATTTGCTGAACACTGAAGCTTTCTTT.

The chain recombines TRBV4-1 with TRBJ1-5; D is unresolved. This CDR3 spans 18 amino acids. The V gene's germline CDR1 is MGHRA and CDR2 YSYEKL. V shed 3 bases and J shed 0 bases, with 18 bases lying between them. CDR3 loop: CASSHPFGVPDSNQPQHF. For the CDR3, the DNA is TGCGCCAGCAGCCACCCTTTCGGCGTCCCAGATAGCAATCAGCCCCAGCATTTT.

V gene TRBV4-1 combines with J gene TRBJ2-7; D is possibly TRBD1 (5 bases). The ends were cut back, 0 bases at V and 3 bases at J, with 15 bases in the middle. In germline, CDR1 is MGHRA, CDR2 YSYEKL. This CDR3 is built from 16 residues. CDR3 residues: CASSQDQGGASYEQYF. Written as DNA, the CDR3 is TGCGCCAGCAGCCAAGATCAAGGTGGGGCGAGCTACGAGCAGTACTTC.

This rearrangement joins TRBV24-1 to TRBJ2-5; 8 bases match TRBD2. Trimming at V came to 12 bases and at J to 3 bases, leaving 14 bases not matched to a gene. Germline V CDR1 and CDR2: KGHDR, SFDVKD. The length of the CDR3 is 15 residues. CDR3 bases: TGTGCCCGCAAGGAAGCGGGGGCCCGGGAAGAGACCCAGTACTTC. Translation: CARKEAGAREETQYF.